These T cell receptor beta chains were read from a single sample in a study of blood T cell repertoires in COVID-19. Sequencing was performed with immunoSEQ multiplex PCR; in TCRdb, only in-frame clones are kept and a portion is missing. The sample carries over 150,000 clones, around 82% recorded once. Sample: peripheral blood. These receptors all come from a man between 60 and 70 years old with COVID-19, enrolled during active disease. CDR3s include the opening cysteine and the closing phenylalanine or tryptophan. The order of the fields is J gene, clone size, D gene, V gene, CDR3 protein, CDR3 DNA. The D gene is left open where the match is weak. Size tells how often a clone was seen (once, few, many) or the class of an expanded clone, and some rows leave it out.

TRBJ2-7 | . | TRBD1 | TRBV7-2 | CASSLVVTGGFYEQYF | TGTGCCAGCAGCTTAGTTGTGACAGGGGGCTTCTACGAGCAGTACTTC
TRBJ2-6 | . | . | TRBV19 | CASTHHRSGANVLTF | TGTGCCAGTACACATCACCGCTCTGGGGCCAACGTCCTGACTTTC
TRBJ1-5 | few | . | TRBV30 | CAWSEQANQPQHF | TGTGCCTGGAGTGAACAGGCAAATCAGCCCCAGCATTTT
TRBJ1-2 | . | . | TRBV12-3/TRBV12-4 | CASSLGHLYGYTF | TGTGCCAGCAGCCTGGGACACCTCTATGGCTACACCTTC
TRBJ2-2 | . | . | TRBV27 | CASAPAGWAGELFF | TGTGCCAGCGCGCCCGCAGGGTGGGCCGGGGAGCTGTTTTTT
TRBJ2-3 | once | TRBD2 | TRBV7-9 | CASSLSPSGGDTQYF | TGTGCCAGCAGCTTAAGTCCTAGCGGGGGTGATACGCAGTATTTT
TRBJ1-5 | . | . | TRBV2 | CASSAGLGSNQPQHF | TGTGCCAGCAGTGCAGGACTGGGGAGCAATCAGCCCCAGCATTTT
TRBJ1-4 | . | . | TRBV7-2 | CASSLGSGTNEKLFF | TGTGCCAGCAGCTTAGGTTCGGGGACTAATGAAAAACTGTTTTTT
TRBJ2-7 | . | . | TRBV19 | CASRPGGPAYEQYF | TGTGCCAGTAGACCGGGCGGGCCGGCCTACGAGCAGTACTTC
TRBJ1-2 | . | . | TRBV27 | CASSSRNTNYGYTF | TGTGCCAGCAGTTCCAGGAATACCAACTATGGCTACACCTTC
TRBJ1-4 | . | . | TRBV6-5 | CASGTGNEKLFF | TGTGCCAGCGGTACAGGGAATGAAAAACTGTTTTTT
TRBJ1-1 | . | TRBD1 | TRBV30 | CAWTQGVNTEAFF | TGTGCCTGGACCCAGGGGGTGAACACTGAAGCTTTCTTT
TRBJ2-1 | . | TRBD1 | TRBV2 | CASTGGDRVWYEQFF | TGTGCCAGTACTGGTGGGGACAGGGTATGGTATGAGCAGTTCTTC
TRBJ1-3 | once | . | TRBV27 | CASSSVPGTTSGNTIYF | TGTGCCAGCAGTTCCGTCCCTGGGACAACCTCTGGAAACACCATATATTTT
TRBJ2-7 | . | . | TRBV29-1 | CSVPGLNYEQYF | TGCAGCGTGCCGGGATTAAACTACGAGCAGTACTTC
TRBJ2-7 | few | TRBD1 | TRBV5-4 | CASSSMTGGSYEQYF | TGTGCCAGCAGCTCGATGACAGGGGGTTCCTACGAGCAGTACTTC
TRBJ1-6 | . | TRBD1 | TRBV19 | CASSMAGQGSTSPLHF | TGTGCCAGTAGTATGGCCGGACAGGGTTCTACTTCACCCCTCCACTTT
TRBJ1-2 | . | . | TRBV14 | CASSQDRAYGYTF | TGTGCCAGCAGCCAAGACAGGGCCTATGGCTACACCTTC